A single sample gave rise to the 30 T cell receptor beta chains below, sequenced in a study of cytomegalovirus exposure and HLA in healthy donors. The PCR used 60 Vbeta and 13 Jbeta primers. Sequencing was performed with immunoSEQ multiplex PCR; in TCRdb, only in-frame clones are kept and a portion is missing. The table records about 130,000 clones, roughly 80% of them present only once. The specimen sequenced was PBMCs. Source of these receptors: a man aged 45 to 65 in good health and CMV-seronegative.

V and J are TRBV27 and TRBJ1-4; 8 bases line up with TRBD1. The CDR3 covers 17 residues. Germline CDR1 and CDR2: MNHEY and SMNVEV (reference sequence). J lost 3 bases, V lost 5 bases, and 11 bases had no gene match. This chain's CDR3 is CASSPRTGTGANEKLFF. CDR3 nucleotides: TGTGCCAGCAGTCCCCGGACAGGGACTGGGGCTAATGAAAAACTGTTTTTT.

The V call is TRBV30, the J call TRBJ2-2; D unclear. CDR3 length equals 14 residues. Germline values: CDR1 GTSNPN, CDR2 SVGIG (reference sequence). V was shortened by 6 bases and J by 2 bases, with 13 bases between the two germline ends. The CDR3 DNA reads as TGTGCCTGTCCTTGGGCAGGCAACACCGGGGAGCTGTTTTTT. It encodes CACPWAGNTGELFF.

This chain links TRBV28 with TRBJ2-2, with 9 bases that match TRBD1. Trimming took 5 bases from V and 2 from J; bases not matched to a gene: 6. CDR3 length equals 16 residues. Germline CDR1 and CDR2: MDHEN and SYDVKM. CDR3 amino acids: CASSTTGGENTGELFF. The DNA for the CDR3 is TGTGCCAGCAGTACGACAGGGGGTGAAAACACCGGGGAGCTGTTTTTT.

V usage is TRBV5-1 and J usage is TRBJ1-2; 11 bases line up with TRBD1. Germline-derived CDR1 and CDR2 are SGHRS and YFSETQ. J lost 2 bases, V lost 5 bases, and 8 bases had no gene match. This CDR3 is 16 amino acids long. CDR3 region: CASRPGTGGGNYGYTF. Written as DNA, the CDR3 is TGCGCCAGCAGACCGGGGACAGGGGGTGGAAACTATGGCTACACCTTC.

The V and J genes are TRBV10-3 and TRBJ2-1; TRBD1 is a possible D gene (5 bases). Per germline, CDR1 ENHRY and CDR2 SYGVKD. Trimming removed 0 bases from V and 10 bases from J, with 7 bases in between. This CDR3 is 12 amino acids long. CDR3 bases: TGTGCCATCAGTGAGTCGGGGCTGGAGCAGTTCTTC. This encodes CAISESGLEQFF.

The chain links TRBV7-8 to TRBJ1-6; TRBD1 agrees at 12 bases. Germline V gene lookup returns CDR1 SGHVS and CDR2 FQNEAQ. CDR3 length: 15 residues. Germline trimming cut 5 bases from V and 9 bases from J; bases unmatched to any gene: 5. CDR3 protein: CASSAGQGARSPLHF. In DNA, the CDR3 is TGTGCCAGCAGCGCGGGACAGGGGGCACGTTCACCCCTCCACTTT.

This clone came up a few times. The chain combines TRBV6-1 with TRBJ1-5, with D perhaps matching TRBD1 (5 bases). Germline lookup yields CDR1 MNHNS and CDR2 SASEGT. V gave up 8 bases and J gave up 5 bases, with 19 bases separating them. The CDR3 is 15 amino acids. The CDR3 nucleotides read TGTGCCAGCTGTCGGGAGGGGCTAGCCTATCAGCCCCAGCATTTT. Protein sequence: CASCREGLAYQPQHF.

The V call is TRBV5-1, the J call TRBJ2-6; the D is unclear. CDR3 size: 15 residues. V shed 0 bases and J shed 0 bases, with 4 bases lying between them. Germline V gene lookup returns CDR1 SGHRS and CDR2 YFSETQ. CDR3 bases: TGCGCCAGCAGCTTGGGTCGCTCTGGGGCCAACGTCCTGACTTTC. This sequence encodes CASSLGRSGANVLTF.

This sequence joins TRBV5-7 and TRBJ2-7; possible D gene TRBD2, 5 bases. TRBV5-7 is filed as an ORF, its function uncertain. Trimming removed 4 bases at V and 9 bases at J, with 17 bases between. This CDR3 has 13 residues. The CDR3 sequence: CASSRGGKILQYF. The CDR3 DNA follows: TGTGCCAGCAGCCGAGGAGGTAAAATATTGCAGTACTTC.

The chain links TRBV4-3 to TRBJ2-1, with D possibly being TRBD2 (7 bases). Germline loops: CDR1 LGHNA, CDR2 YSLEER. V gave up 4 bases and J gave up 8 bases, with 15 bases separating them. The CDR3 totals 14 residues. CDR3 bases: TGCGCCAGCAGCCCACGGACGGGGGGCGATGAGCAGTTCTTC. It encodes CASSPRTGGDEQFF.

The chain recombines TRBV9 with TRBJ1-2, with 7 nucleotides matching TRBD1. Unmatched junction bases numbered 0, after V lost 1 base and J lost 0 bases. Germline values: CDR1 SGDLS, CDR2 YYNGEE. The CDR3 extends over 14 amino acids. The CDR3 is CASSVTGANYGYTF. The CDR3 region has the DNA TGTGCCAGCAGCGTAACAGGGGCTAACTATGGCTACACCTTC.

The V gene is TRBV7-2, the J gene TRBJ2-7, with D possibly being TRBD1 (5 bases). This CDR3 has 14 amino acids. The germline V gene has CDR1 SGHTA and CDR2 FQGNSA. V lost 3 bases, J lost 0 bases, and 9 bases lay in between. This chain's CDR3 is CASSLGRSSYEQYF. The CDR3 DNA follows: TGTGCCAGCAGCTTGGGGCGAAGCTCCTACGAGCAGTACTTC.

The chain is built from TRBV29-1 and TRBJ2-7; 7 positions agree with TRBD2. The J segment lost 0 bases and the V segment lost 6 bases, leaving 5 bases of the junction unmatched. Per the germline V gene, CDR1 is SQVTM and CDR2 is ANQGSEA. The CDR3 runs to 13 residues. The CDR3 spells CSVLAEPSYEQYF. In DNA form, the CDR3 reads TGCAGCGTCCTAGCGGAGCCCTCCTACGAGCAGTACTTC.

This chain connects TRBV5-1 to TRBJ1-1; TRBD1 matches 7 bases. The CDR3 runs 14 residues. Germline-derived CDR1 and CDR2 are SGHRS and YFSETQ. Germline trimming cut 5 bases from V and 1 base from J; bases unmatched to any gene: 5. The DNA for the CDR3 is TGCGCCAGCAGTGTAGGGACAGAGAACACTGAAGCTTTCTTT. Its protein is CASSVGTENTEAFF. Complete variable domain (other parts from reference TRBV5-1 and TRBJ1-1): KAGVTQTPRYLIKTRGQQVTLSCSPISGHRSVSWYQQTPGQGLQFLFEYFSETQRNKGNFPGRFSGRQFSNSRSEMNVSTLELGDSALYLCASSVGTENTEAFFGQGTRLTVV.

The gene calls are TRBV13 and TRBJ2-7, with 10 nucleotides matching TRBD1. This CDR3 has 15 amino acids. Unmatched junction bases numbered 7, after V lost 5 bases and J lost 3 bases. CDR1 is PRHDT, CDR2 FYEKMQ, per germline (reference sequence). The CDR3 DNA follows: TGTGCCAGCAGCCCTCGGACAGGGGGGTTCTACGAGCAGTACTTC. Its protein is CASSPRTGGFYEQYF.

The V gene is TRBV15, the J gene TRBJ2-7, with 7 bases identical to TRBD1. V lost 1 base and J lost 4; bases outside the gene matches: 7. Germline values: CDR1 LNHNV, CDR2 YYDKDF (reference sequence). The CDR3 is 15 amino acids. The CDR3 DNA reads TGTGCCACCAGCAGAGTTAAGGGACAGCATTACGAGCAGTACTTC. It encodes CATSRVKGQHYEQYF. The full variable domain, rest sourced from reference TRBV15 and TRBJ2-7, is DAMVIQNPRYQVTQFGKPVTLSCSQTLNHNVMYWYQQKSSQAPKLLFHYYDKDFNNEADTPDNFQSRRPNTSFCFLDIRSPGLGDTAMYLCATSRVKGQHYEQYFGPGTRLTVT.

The J gene is TRBJ2-5, the V gene TRBV6-5; the match to TRBD1 covers 7 bases. Germline-derived CDR1 and CDR2 are MNHEY and SVGAGI. The CDR3 sequence is 15 residues long. J was trimmed by 1 base and V by 4 bases; bases with no gene match: 6. CDR3 sequence (DNA): TGTGCCAGCAGTTCACAGGGGTTAACCCAAGAGACCCAGTACTTC. Its protein product is CASSSQGLTQETQYF.

The V and J genes are TRBV5-1 and TRBJ1-6; 8 bases map to TRBD1. The CDR3 totals 16 residues. In germline, CDR1 is SGHRS, CDR2 YFSETQ. Unmatched junction bases numbered 8, after V lost 4 bases and J lost 5 bases. The CDR3 is CASSPGTGGNNSPLHF. DNA of the CDR3: TGCGCCAGCAGCCCGGGGACAGGAGGGAATAATTCACCCCTCCACTTT.

V gene TRBV25-1 combines with J gene TRBJ1-1; 8 bases line up with TRBD1. Germline-derived CDR1 and CDR2 are MGHDK and SYGVNS. The trim removed 4 bases at V and 2 bases at J, leaving 3 bases unmatched. This CDR3 contains 14 residues. CDR3 DNA sequence: TGTGCCAGCAGTGGCGGACAGGGTAACACTGAAGCTTTCTTT. The encoded protein is CASSGGQGNTEAFF.

The J gene is TRBJ2-7, the V gene TRBV10-3, with TRBD1 matching 8 bases. V lost 3 bases, J lost 4 bases, and 5 bases stayed unmatched. CDR1 is ENHRY and CDR2 is SYGVKD in the germline V gene. This CDR3 spans 14 amino acids. CDR3 sequence: CAISDQGARYEQYF. Here the CDR3 DNA reads TGTGCCATCAGTGACCAGGGGGCTAGGTACGAGCAGTACTTC.

The rearrangement links TRBV28 to TRBJ2-7, with 13 bases matching TRBD2. Losses at the gene ends were 4 bases for V and 6 bases for J; bases not matched to a gene: 6. The CDR3 spans 15 residues. Germline lookup yields CDR1 MDHEN and CDR2 SYDVKM. The CDR3 DNA sequence: TGTGCCAGCAGTTCCCCGGGACTAGCGGGATCCGAGCAGTACTTC. The encoded protein is CASSSPGLAGSEQYF. Filled out from reference TRBV28 and TRBJ2-7, the complete variable domain reads DVKVTQSSRYLVKRTGEKVFLECVQDMDHENMFWYRQDPGLGLRLIYFSYDVKMKEKGDIPEGYSVSREKKERFSLILESASTNQTSMYLCASSSPGLAGSEQYFGPGTRLTVT.

The V call is TRBV2, the J call TRBJ2-7; the match to TRBD1 covers 9 bases. The CDR3 has 15 amino acids. J was trimmed by 4 bases and V by 3 bases; bases with no gene match: 7. CDR1 and CDR2 (germline): SNHLY, FYNNEI. Here the CDR3 DNA reads TGTGCCAGCAGTGATTCGGGACAGGGTTCTTACGAGCAGTACTTC. It translates to CASSDSGQGSYEQYF.

The chain carries TRBV5-1 and TRBJ2-5, with 14 nucleotides matching TRBD2. The germline gives CDR1 SGHRS, CDR2 YFSETQ. V gave up 5 bases and J gave up 3 bases; unmatched junction bases: 18. This CDR3 is 20 amino acids long. The CDR3 region is CASRYGRTSGRSLWEETQYF. The DNA for the CDR3 is TGCGCCAGCAGATATGGGCGGACTAGCGGGAGGAGCTTATGGGAAGAGACCCAGTACTTC.

V usage is TRBV6-6 and J usage is TRBJ2-5; D unclear. The V end lost 5 bases, the J end lost 5 bases, and 21 bases lay between the germline ends. The CDR3 spans 16 residues. Germline assignment: CDR1 MNHNY and CDR2 SVGAGI (reference sequence). CDR3 nucleotides: TGTGCCAGCAGTGCCGTCAAAATTAGCAGAGGCGAGACCCAGTACTTC. The encoded protein is CASSAVKISRGETQYF.

The J gene is TRBJ2-5, the V gene TRBV6-1; 8 nucleotides match TRBD2. The J call could be wrong; TRBJ2-7 is a better fit for the DNA end. Looked up from germline, CDR1 is MNHNS and CDR2 is SASEGT. The CDR3 totals 14 residues. Here the CDR3 reads CASSVSGRVGEQYF. In nucleotides, the CDR3 is TGTGCCAGCAGTGTGAGCGGGAGAGTCGGCGAGCAGTACTTC.

The chain links TRBV29-1 to TRBJ2-1; 8 positions agree with TRBD1. The V segment lost 7 bases and the J segment 1 base; nucleotides outside the gene matches: 6. The CDR3 totals 14 residues. CDR1 and CDR2 from the germline V gene are SQVTM and ANQGSEA. The CDR3 sequence: CSASTGGSYNEQFF. The CDR3 DNA reads as TGCAGCGCCTCCACAGGGGGATCCTACAATGAGCAGTTCTTC.

This chain connects TRBV2 to TRBJ2-3; D is unresolved. V gave up 4 bases and J gave up 1 base, with 6 bases separating them. This CDR3 region has 13 residues. Per germline, CDR1 SNHLY and CDR2 FYNNEI. CDR3 residues: CASSVGGTDTQYF. Here the CDR3 DNA reads TGTGCCAGCAGTGTTGGAGGCACAGATACGCAGTATTTT. The complete variable domain, with remaining parts taken from reference TRBV2 and TRBJ2-3, reads EPEVTQTPSHQVTQMGQEVILRCVPISNHLYFYWYRQILGQKVEFLVSFYNNEISEKSEIFDDQFSVERPDGSNFTLKIRSTKLEDSAMYFCASSVGGTDTQYFGPGTRLTVL.

This chain joins TRBV19 and TRBJ1-1, with D possibly matching TRBD1 (6 bases). Germline V gene sequence: CDR1 LNHDA, CDR2 SQIVND (reference sequence). The V and J ends lost 3 bases and 11 bases respectively, with 10 bases between them. This CDR3 has 11 amino acids. The CDR3 here is CASSIQGRAFF. The DNA for the CDR3 is TGTGCCAGTAGTATCCAGGGGCGCGCTTTCTTT.

V usage is TRBV5-1 and J usage is TRBJ2-1, with 14 bases that match TRBD2. CDR3 length equals 18 residues. The trim removed 3 bases at V and 5 bases at J, leaving 10 bases unmatched. The germline gives CDR1 SGHRS, CDR2 YFSETQ. CDR3 bases: TGCGCCAGCAGCTCCCAGACTAGCGGGAGGGGGTACGACAATGAGCAGTTCTTC. It codes for CASSSQTSGRGYDNEQFF.

In its sample, this clone was seen a few times. The chain employs TRBV6-5 and TRBJ2-7; 11 nucleotides align to TRBD1. Germline CDR1 MNHEY, CDR2 SVGAGI. V lost 5 bases, J lost 6 bases, and 6 bases stayed unmatched. This CDR3 spans 14 amino acids. In nucleotides, the CDR3 is TGTGCCAGCAGTCCTTGGACAGGGGGCACCGAGCAGTACTTC. It encodes CASSPWTGGTEQYF.